This entry lists 27 T cell receptor beta chains sequenced from one sample in a study of shared clonotypes between healthy human individuals. TCRdb's copy holds only in-frame clones and misses some; the assay was immunoSEQ multiplex PCR. The sample includes around 720,000 clones, 60% to 75% of them seen just once. Specimen: memory CD4+ T cells sorted from blood. Subset meaning: CD45RA-negative fraction. Every receptor here comes from a woman aged 25 to 45 in good health.

This chain uses TRBV28 with TRBJ1-5, with D unresolved. Trimming took off 5 bases at V and 1 base at J, with 6 bases between the two ends. This CDR3 contains 13 residues. The germline gives CDR1 MDHEN, CDR2 SYDVKM. CDR3: CASSPLSNQPQHF. CDR3 bases: TGTGCCAGCAGTCCCCTGAGCAATCAGCCCCAGCATTTT.

The V and J genes are TRBV30 and TRBJ2-3, with TRBD2 matching over 8 bases. CDR3 length: 15 residues. V lost 6 bases, J lost 0 bases, and 8 bases stayed unmatched. The V gene's germline CDR1 is GTSNPN and CDR2 SVGIG (reference sequence). The CDR3 loop is CACTVAGTSTDTQYF. Written as DNA, the CDR3 is TGTGCCTGCACGGTAGCGGGGACTAGCACAGATACGCAGTATTTT.

The V and J genes are TRBV18 and TRBJ1-1; D might be TRBD1 (6 bases). CDR3 size: 12 residues. CDR1 is KGHSH and CDR2 is LQKENI in the germline V gene. The ends were cut back, 5 bases at V and 6 bases at J, with 10 bases in the middle. CDR3 DNA sequence: TGTGCCAGCTCAGCACAGGGCGCTGAAGCTTTCTTT. It encodes CASSAQGAEAFF.

This chain connects TRBV28 to TRBJ1-5; the D is unclear. Germline V gives CDR1 MDHEN, CDR2 SYDVKM. V lost 5 bases to trimming and J lost 3 bases, with 11 bases between them. This CDR3 contains 14 residues. CDR3 nucleotides: TGTGCCAGCAGTACTAACCCGTCCAATCAGCCCCAGCATTTT. This translates into CASSTNPSNQPQHF.

This clone has more than one count but fewer than ten. The rearrangement joins TRBV6-5 to TRBJ2-7, with D tentatively TRBD1 (5 bases). Trimming shortened V by 0 bases and J by 2 bases, and 11 bases separated the two germline ends. The CDR3 spans 15 residues. The germline V gene has CDR1 MNHEY and CDR2 SVGAGI. CDR3 in amino acids: CASSYSRPDTYEQYF. CDR3 bases: TGTGCCAGCAGTTACTCCCGCCCGGACACCTACGAGCAGTACTTC.

This clone was counted once. The rearrangement joins TRBV4-2 to TRBJ2-7, with unresolved D. The CDR3 runs 12 residues. Per the germline V gene, CDR1 is LGHNA and CDR2 is YNFKEQ. With 3 bases removed from V and 1 base from J, the gap between germline ends came to 4 bases. The CDR3 here is CASSHTSYEQYF. CDR3 in DNA: TGTGCCAGCAGCCACACGTCCTACGAGCAGTACTTC.

The J gene is TRBJ1-4, the V gene TRBV18; D not resolved. Germline loops: CDR1 KGHSH, CDR2 LQKENI. CDR3 length equals 17 residues. Between the trimmed V and J ends, which lost 1 base and 2 bases, there was a span of 14 bases. DNA for the CDR3: TGTGCCAGCTCACCACGCGGGGTGGGTTCCACTAATGAAAAACTGTTTTTT. The encoded protein is CASSPRGVGSTNEKLFF.

CDR3 residues: CASSLGTSREQYF. In nucleotides, the CDR3 is TGTGCCAGCAGCTTGGGGACTAGTCGCGAGCAGTACTTC. The V call is TRBV5-5, the J call TRBJ2-7, with TRBD2 identical over 7 bases. Germline loops: CDR1 SGHKS, CDR2 YYEKEE (reference sequence). V shed 0 bases, J shed 6 bases, and the junction held 3 bases outside the gene matches. The CDR3 sequence is 13 residues long.

The table lists this clone with a few counts. Additional DNA sequences in this sample encode the identical CDR3. The chain joins TRBV4-2 to TRBJ1-2; 7 nucleotides align to TRBD1. Germline V gene lookup returns CDR1 LGHNA and CDR2 YNFKEQ. The CDR3 extends over 15 amino acids. V lost 2 bases and J lost 2; bases outside the gene matches: 5. CDR3 amino acids: CASSQPGQRNYGYTF. In DNA form, the CDR3 reads TGTGCCAGCAGCCAACCGGGACAGCGGAACTATGGCTACACCTTC.

The J gene is TRBJ2-3, the V gene TRBV5-1, with 8 positions matching TRBD1. J was trimmed by 3 bases and V by 5 bases; bases with no gene match: 11. The V gene's germline CDR1 is SGHRS and CDR2 YFSETQ. CDR3 length: 16 residues. The DNA for the CDR3 is TGCGCCAGCAGTCATTCCAGGACAGGGTCGACAGATACGCAGTATTTT. It encodes CASSHSRTGSTDTQYF.

The V gene is TRBV7-8, the J gene TRBJ1-5, with D tentatively TRBD1 (6 bases). Per the germline V gene, CDR1 is SGHVS and CDR2 is FQNEAQ. The CDR3 extends over 14 amino acids. Trimming cost V 7 bases and J 2 bases, with 12 bases left between them. CDR3 residues: CASNEQGGNQPQHF. CDR3 bases: TGTGCCAGCAACGAACAGGGTGGCAATCAGCCCCAGCATTTT.

The chain uses TRBV10-2 and TRBJ1-1; D might be TRBD1 (6 bases). The length of the CDR3 is 12 residues. Germline V gene sequence: CDR1 WSHSY, CDR2 SAAADI. V lost 8 bases and J lost 3, with 10 bases in between. The DNA of the CDR3 is TGCGCCAGCCTAGGGGGGGACACTGAAGCTTTCTTT. This codes for CASLGGDTEAFF.

The chain recombines TRBV10-3 with TRBJ1-2; a weak D match, TRBD1 (5 bases). CDR1 ENHRY and CDR2 SYGVKD come from the germline V gene. The CDR3 is made up of 13 amino acids. V was cut by 9 bases and J by 3 bases, with 14 bases left in between. The DNA for the CDR3 is TGTGCCATATCCAGGGAGGGCGACTATGGCTACACCTTC. Protein sequence: CAISREGDYGYTF.

Worth noting for this clone: The same CDR3 is also encoded by other DNA sequences in this sample. The V gene is TRBV6-1, the J gene TRBJ2-1; 9 nucleotides line up with TRBD2. Germline loops: CDR1 MNHNS, CDR2 SASEGT. With V trimmed by 2 bases and J by 1 base, 0 bases remained unmatched. This CDR3 is 15 amino acids long. Here the CDR3 reads CASSELAGSYNEQFF. In DNA, the CDR3 is TGTGCCAGCAGTGAACTAGCGGGATCCTACAATGAGCAGTTCTTC.

V and J are TRBV2 and TRBJ2-2, with D possibly matching TRBD2 (5 bases). This CDR3 has 14 amino acids. The germline V and J ends were trimmed by 7 bases and 1 base, with 10 bases remaining between them. From germline, CDR1 is SNHLY and CDR2 FYNNEI. Written as DNA, the CDR3 is TGTGCCAGCATTAGGAGCGGGAACACCGGGGAGCTGTTTTTT. Its translation is CASIRSGNTGELFF.

This clone was detected only once. The chain recombines TRBV19 with TRBJ2-2, with no clear D. The V gene's germline CDR1 is LNHDA and CDR2 SQIVND (reference sequence). The CDR3 is 14 amino acids. Trimming removed 6 bases at V and 4 bases at J, with 12 bases between. The CDR3 nucleotides are TGTGCCAGTAGGGGTGAAACCGGCACCGGGGAGCTGTTTTTT. It yields the protein CASRGETGTGELFF.

V gene TRBV7-2 combines with J gene TRBJ2-3, with a possible D match to TRBD2 (5 bases). The V gene's germline CDR1 is SGHTA and CDR2 FQGNSA. Deletions cut 1 base from V and 2 bases from J, with 7 bases between. This CDR3 is 14 amino acids long. The DNA for the CDR3 is TGTGCCAGCAGCTTAGTTGACTACACAGATACGCAGTATTTT. It codes for CASSLVDYTDTQYF.

The J gene is TRBJ1-2, the V gene TRBV30; D unresolved. The CDR3 totals 12 residues. The germline V and J ends were trimmed by 5 bases and 4 bases, with 11 bases remaining between them. Per germline, CDR1 GTSNPN and CDR2 SVGIG (reference sequence). CDR3 sequence (DNA): TGTGCCTGGGTGAGAATCGGCTATGGCTACACCTTC. Protein sequence: CAWVRIGYGYTF.

This chain joins TRBV28 and TRBJ2-7; D is uncertain. The CDR3 runs to 13 residues. CDR1 and CDR2 (germline): MDHEN, SYDVKM. The V and J ends lost 5 bases and 2 bases respectively, with 10 bases between them. CDR3 region: CASSPGHAYEQYF. CDR3 nucleotides: TGTGCCAGCAGTCCCGGGCACGCCTACGAGCAGTACTTC.

The rearrangement joins TRBV15 to TRBJ2-5; D unclear. This CDR3 comprises 16 residues. Per germline, CDR1 LNHNV and CDR2 YYDKDF (reference sequence). Trimming took off 0 bases at V and 1 base at J, with 12 bases between the two ends. In DNA, the CDR3 is TGTGCCACCAGCAGAGATCTCACGGTCATCCAAGAGACCCAGTACTTC. It codes for CATSRDLTVIQETQYF.

This chain joins TRBV18 and TRBJ2-2; D may be TRBD2 (5 bases). Deletions cut 3 bases from V and 5 bases from J, with 13 bases between. The CDR3 totals 15 residues. Germline V CDR1 and CDR2: KGHSH, LQKENI. The DNA of the CDR3 is TGTGCCAGCTCACCTTCCACGGGCGGGACCGGGGAGCTGTTTTTT. The encoded protein is CASSPSTGGTGELFF.

The chain has TRBV18 and TRBJ1-1, with D uncertain. Germline assignment: CDR1 KGHSH and CDR2 LQKENI. V shed 4 bases and J shed 0 bases, with 6 bases lying between them. The CDR3 totals 13 residues. The CDR3 DNA follows: TGTGCCAGCTCACGGTCGATGAACACTGAAGCTTTCTTT. The encoded protein is CASSRSMNTEAFF.

CDR3 sequence (DNA): TGTGCCAGCAGTTTATTCAGTCTAGCGGGAGGCGGCTCCTACAATGAGCAGTTCTTC. Translated, it gives CASSLFSLAGGGSYNEQFF. The rearrangement uses TRBV28 and TRBJ2-1, with TRBD2 matching over 11 bases. The CDR3 loop spans 19 amino acids. The germline CDR1 and CDR2 sequences are MDHEN and SYDVKM. With 1 base clipped from V and 0 bases from J, the junction kept 8 bases outside the gene matches.

The rearrangement links TRBV2 to TRBJ2-3, with D possibly TRBD2 on 6 matching bases. The germline gives CDR1 SNHLY, CDR2 FYNNEI. Trimming pared 5 bases from V and 7 bases from J, leaving 16 bases between. The CDR3 extends over 14 amino acids. The CDR3 coding sequence is TGTGCCAGCAGTTCGGGACTTCGCTCATATACGCAGTATTTT. Protein sequence: CASSSGLRSYTQYF.

The chain couples TRBV28 to TRBJ2-7; TRBD2 aligns across 7 bases. CDR1 is MDHEN, CDR2 SYDVKM, per germline. V shed 11 bases and J 4 bases; nucleotides not matched to a gene: 11. The length of the CDR3 is 13 residues. CDR3 region: CAAAGDVVYEQYF. CDR3 nucleotides: TGTGCCGCGGCGGGGGACGTCGTATACGAGCAGTACTTC. The complete variable domain, with remaining parts taken from reference TRBV28 and TRBJ2-7, reads DVKVTQSSRYLVKRTGEKVFLECVQDMDHENMFWYRQDPGLGLRLIYFSYDVKMKEKGDIPEGYSVSREKKERFSLILESASTNQTSMYLCAAAGDVVYEQYFGPGTRLTVT.

The gene calls are TRBV19 and TRBJ1-3; no clear D. CDR1 is LNHDA, CDR2 SQIVND, per germline (reference sequence). CDR3 length: 14 amino acids. Trimming left V 3 bases short and J 0 bases short, with 6 bases between. The CDR3 DNA sequence: TGTGCCAGTAGTATTAATTTCTCTGGAAACACCATATATTTT. It codes for CASSINFSGNTIYF.

This clone was observed a handful of times. The V and J genes are TRBV7-9 and TRBJ2-3; D is unresolved. V dropped 5 bases and J dropped 4 bases, with 13 bases sitting between them. CDR3 length equals 14 residues. The V gene's germline CDR1 is SEHNR and CDR2 FQNEAQ (reference sequence). The CDR3, as DNA: TGTGCCAGCAGCATCCAAGGGCCATCAGATACGCAGTATTTT. This gives the protein CASSIQGPSDTQYF.